This passage covers 31 T cell receptor beta chains from one sample sequenced in a study of molecular identifiers for immune sequencing clone quantification. From the PCR reads, TCRdb called clonotypes with MiXCR, one entry per CDR3 protein. The table records approximately 670,000 distinct CDR3 sequences, 20% of them present only once. The sample taken for sequencing was naive CD8+ T cells from blood, with Jurkat cell RNA spiked in. Regarding subset: FACS-sorted CD8+CD4-CCR7+CD45RA+ naive T cells. These receptors were taken from a human donor in good health. Some libraries in this study had Jurkat cell RNA spiked in.

The sample holds many counts of this clonotype. The chain is built from TRBV5-5 and TRBJ2-5, with D perhaps TRBD2 (6 bases). V was trimmed by 3 bases and J by 5 bases, leaving 20 bases between them. Germline V lookup: CDR1 SGHKS, CDR2 YYEKEE (reference sequence). The CDR3 runs to 16 residues. In DNA form, the CDR3 reads TGTGCCAGCAGCTACCCGGGACTGGAAGATTTCGAGACCCAGTACTTC. This encodes CASSYPGLEDFETQYF.

This clonotype was counted at least ten times. The gene calls are TRBV29-1 and TRBJ1-2, with TRBD1 as a possible D gene (6 bases). CDR1 is SQVTM, CDR2 ANQGSEA, per germline. This CDR3 is 11 amino acids long. Deletions cut 7 bases from V and 4 bases from J, with 10 bases between. CDR3 coding DNA: TGCAGCGGGAGGGACATCTATGGCTACACCTTC. Amino acids: CSGRDIYGYTF.

This clonotype was picked up many times. The chain has TRBV4-1 and TRBJ2-7, with 8 bases aligning to TRBD1. The CDR3 contains 15 residues. CDR1 MGHRA and CDR2 YSYEKL come from the germline V gene. V was clipped by 0 bases and J by 6 bases; unmatched bases: 7. The CDR3 DNA sequence: TGCGCCAGCAGCCAAGAGCCGGGACAGGTGGGCGAGCAGTACTTC. Its protein product is CASSQEPGQVGEQYF.

In its sample, this clonotype was seen many times. The gene calls are TRBV29-1 and TRBJ1-1; D perhaps matches TRBD1 (6 bases). Germline V CDR1 and CDR2: SQVTM, ANQGSEA. Trimming removed 4 bases at V and 0 bases at J, with 6 bases between. The CDR3 runs 12 residues. CDR3 sequence reads: CSVGTVNTEAFF. CDR3 coding DNA: TGCAGCGTTGGGACAGTGAACACTGAAGCTTTCTTT.

This clonotype was picked up many times. The V gene is TRBV15, the J gene TRBJ2-7; the D gene is possibly TRBD1 (6 bases). V dropped 0 bases and J dropped 3 bases, with 9 bases sitting between them. The CDR3 has 14 amino acids. Germline CDR1 and CDR2: LNHNV and YYDKDF (reference sequence). CDR3 amino acids: CATSRDRGFYEQYF. The CDR3 DNA reads TGTGCCACCAGCAGAGATAGGGGGTTCTACGAGCAGTACTTC.

This clonotype came up many times. This chain uses TRBV27 with TRBJ2-3; the match to TRBD2 covers 7 bases. The CDR3 is 14 amino acids. J lost 2 bases, V lost 8 bases, and 7 bases had no gene match. Germline CDR1 reads MNHEY; CDR2 reads SMNVEV (reference sequence). CDR3 nucleotide sequence: TGTGCCAGCCTCGAAAGCGGGGCCACAGATACGCAGTATTTT. Its translation: CASLESGATDTQYF.

As to this clonotype: Being one base from a much bigger clone, this may be a read error. The genes are TRBV29-1 and TRBJ2-7, with a weak D call TRBD2 (5 bases). Germline loops: CDR1 SQVTM, CDR2 ANQGSEA. This CDR3 is 12 amino acids long. DNA of the CDR3: TGCGGCTTAGGCGGGCGAATGTACGAGCAGTACTTC. Amino acids: CGLGGRMYEQYF.

This clonotype has a count of ten or more. Here the CDR3 reads CASSLLAGSREQYF. CDR3 nucleotide sequence: TGTGCCAGCAGCTTGTTGGCAGGGAGCCGCGAGCAGTACTTC. The gene calls are TRBV7-2 and TRBJ2-7; perhaps D is TRBD1 or TRBD2 (5 bases each). The germline V and J ends were trimmed by 3 bases and 6 bases, with 15 bases remaining between them. This CDR3 is built from 14 residues. Germline V gene sequence: CDR1 SGHTA, CDR2 FQGNSA.

This clonotype was seen repeatedly, ten times or more. The J gene is TRBJ1-5, the V gene TRBV27, with D maybe TRBD1 (6 bases). Germline CDR1 MNHEY, CDR2 SMNVEV (reference sequence). V lost 6 bases to trimming and J lost 3 bases, with 15 bases between them. CDR3 size: 15 residues. The chain's CDR3 is CASSWGGPANQPQHF. CDR3 DNA sequence: TGTGCCAGCAGCTGGGGGGGGCCGGCCAATCAGCCCCAGCATTTT.

This clonotype has a count of ten or more. This chain uses TRBV7-9 with TRBJ2-7; no definite D call. Between the trimmed V and J ends, which lost 4 bases and 0 bases, there was a span of 7 bases. The length of the CDR3 is 13 residues. The V gene's germline CDR1 is SEHNR and CDR2 FQNEAQ (reference sequence). Here the CDR3 reads CASSSKGSYEQYF. CDR3 nucleotide sequence: TGTGCCAGCAGCTCCAAGGGCTCCTACGAGCAGTACTTC. The full variable domain, with the rest looked up from reference TRBV7-9 and TRBJ2-7, is DTGVSQNPRHKITKRGQNVTFRCDPISEHNRLYWYRQTLGQGPEFLTYFQNEAQLEKSRLLSDRFSAERPKGSFSTLEIQRTEQGDSAMYLCASSSKGSYEQYFGPGTRLTVT.

About this clonotype: A much larger clone differs by one base, so this may be a read error. This chain uses TRBV28 with TRBJ2-4, with D perhaps matching TRBD1 or TRBD2 (6 bases each). The germline gives CDR1 MDHEN, CDR2 SYDVKM. The CDR3 is made up of 12 amino acids. CDR3 sequence: CAGSGQGNIQYF. The DNA of the CDR3 is TGTGCCGGCAGCGGGCAGGGGAACATTCAGTACTTC. Full variable domain (missing parts from reference TRBV28 and TRBJ2-4): DVKVTQSSRYLVKRTGEKVFLECVQDMDHENMFWYRQDPGLGLRLIYFSYDVKMKEKGDIPEGYSVSREKKERFSLILESASTNQTSMYLCAGSGQGNIQYFGAGTRLSVL.

In this sample, this clonotype turned up a few times. The gene calls are TRBV9 and TRBJ1-1, with 7 bases lining up with TRBD1. Germline values: CDR1 SGDLS, CDR2 YYNGEE. The V gene end was trimmed by 0 bases and the J gene end by 4 bases; junction bases not matched to a gene: 9. This CDR3 comprises 16 residues. As DNA, the CDR3 is TGTGCCAGCAGCGTAGCTTCAGGGGGAGGTGGCACTGAAGCTTTCTTT. Translated, it gives CASSVASGGGGTEAFF.

This clonotype was observed a handful of times. J is TRBJ1-1 and V is TRBV19; D uncertain. The CDR3 runs 13 residues. CDR1 is LNHDA, CDR2 SQIVND, per germline (reference sequence). Trimming stripped 3 bases from V and 2 bases from J, with 7 bases between. The CDR3 sequence is CASSIRQNTEAFF. The CDR3 coding sequence is TGTGCCAGTAGTATCCGTCAAAACACTGAAGCTTTCTTT.

This clonotype has a count of ten or more. The genes are TRBV10-3 and TRBJ2-7, with TRBD1 matching 7 bases. Per germline, CDR1 ENHRY and CDR2 SYGVKD. J lost 6 bases, V lost 6 bases, and 11 bases had no gene match. This CDR3 contains 14 residues. The DNA of the CDR3 is TGTGCCATCAGCCCCACAGGGGTTGGGTCCGAGCAGTACTTC. Its protein is CAISPTGVGSEQYF.

As for this clonotype: A much larger clone sits a single nucleotide away, making a read error possible. The chain has TRBV5-6 and TRBJ1-3; D remains unclear. Germline V gives CDR1 SGHDT, CDR2 YYEEEE. The CDR3 has 16 residues. The CDR3 DNA reads TGTGCCAGCAGCTTGATGAGGCCCCCCTTTGGAGACACCATATATTTT. Translation: CASSLMRPPFGDTIYF.

This clonotype was recorded at least ten times. This chain joins TRBV2 and TRBJ2-2; D may match TRBD1 or TRBD2 (5 bases each). The V gene lost 6 bases and the J gene lost 1 base, with 15 bases spanning the gap. The germline V gene has CDR1 SNHLY and CDR2 FYNNEI. The CDR3 is 16 amino acids. CDR3 nucleotide sequence: TGTGCCAGCAGCCCCGGACGGGGCCGGAACACCGGGGAGCTGTTTTTT. As protein: CASSPGRGRNTGELFF.

This clonotype has at least ten counts. The chain is built from TRBV7-9 and TRBJ2-7; D may be TRBD2 (6 bases). From germline, CDR1 is SEHNR and CDR2 FQNEAQ (reference sequence). The CDR3 totals 13 residues. Trimming removed 5 bases from V and 7 bases from J, with 15 bases in between. The CDR3 region is CASSESIAVEQYF. As DNA, the CDR3 is TGTGCCAGCAGCGAAAGTATAGCGGTTGAGCAGTACTTC.

The sample holds a few counts of this clonotype. J is TRBJ1-4 and V is TRBV12-3 or TRBV12-4, with D possibly being TRBD1 (6 bases). The CDR3 is 13 residues long. With 7 bases removed from V and 8 bases from J, the gap between germline ends came to 14 bases. The CDR3 sequence: CASTPRGGEKLFF. In DNA, the CDR3 is TGTGCCAGCACCCCCAGGGGAGGGGAAAAACTGTTTTTT.

This clonotype has only one observation. A much larger clone is a single base away; this may be a read error. The gene calls are TRBV29-1 and TRBJ2-7; weak D call: TRBD2 (5 bases). Germline lookup yields CDR1 SQVTM and CDR2 ANQGSEA. This CDR3 has 13 amino acids. V lost 4 bases, J lost 9 bases, and 19 bases lay in between. The CDR3 DNA is TGCAGCGTTGGTGGTATCCTAGCTGGCGGGCAGTACTTC. Its protein is CSVGGILAGGQYF.

This clonotype was found a few times. A much more abundant neighbour one base away suggests this may be a read error. V and J are TRBV9 and TRBJ1-1; D unclear. This CDR3 region has 13 residues. The germline CDR1 and CDR2 sequences are SGDLS and YYNGEE. The chain's CDR3 is CASRVYVNTEAFF. Written as DNA, the CDR3 is TGTGCCAGCCGCGTATACGTGAACACTGAAGCTTTCTTT. Drawing the rest from reference TRBV9 and TRBJ1-1, the complete variable domain is DSGVTQTPKHLITATGQRVTLRCSPRSGDLSVYWYQQSLDQGLQFLIQYYNGEERAKGNILERFSAQQFPDLHSELNLSSLELGDSALYFCASRVYVNTEAFFGQGTRLTVV.

At least ten counts were recorded for this clonotype. The chain uses TRBV30 and TRBJ2-2; D not certain. Looked up from germline, CDR1 is GTSNPN and CDR2 is SVGIG (reference sequence). CDR3 length: 12 amino acids. V dropped 2 bases and J dropped 5 bases, with 6 bases sitting between them. The CDR3 bases are TGTGCCTGGAGTTCTGTTACCGGGGAGCTGTTTTTT. This codes for CAWSSVTGELFF.

The table lists this clonotype with many counts. The rearrangement uses TRBV11-2 and TRBJ1-1; D gene uncertain. This CDR3 contains 12 residues. Germline V CDR1 and CDR2: SGHAT, FQNNGV. V shed 1 base and J shed 4 bases, with 4 bases lying between them. The CDR3: CASSLAFTEAFF. DNA of the CDR3: TGTGCCAGCAGCTTAGCATTCACTGAAGCTTTCTTT.

In nucleotides, the CDR3 is TGTGCCAGCAGCTTAGTAACGGCCCAATCCTTCTCTGGAAACACCATATATTTT. It codes for CASSLVTAQSFSGNTIYF. This rearrangement joins TRBV11-2 to TRBJ1-3; the D is unclear. The germline V and J ends were trimmed by 1 base and 0 bases, with 16 bases remaining between them. This CDR3 region has 18 residues. In germline, CDR1 is SGHAT, CDR2 FQNNGV. The variable domain in full, with the rest retrieved from reference TRBV11-2 and TRBJ1-3, is EAGVAQSPRYKIIEKRQSVAFWCNPISGHATLYWYQQILGQGPKLLIQFQNNGVVDDSQLPKDRFSAERLKGVDSTLKIQPAKLEDSAVYLCASSLVTAQSFSGNTIYFGEGSWLTVV.

This clonotype came up a few times. V gene TRBV30 combines with J gene TRBJ2-2; 10 nucleotides align to TRBD2. Germline CDR1 reads GTSNPN; CDR2 reads SVGIG (reference sequence). V lost 1 base and J lost 6; bases outside the gene matches: 5. CDR3 length: 15 residues. CDR3 nucleotides: TGTGCCTGGAGTGAGACTAGCGGGTACCCCGGGGAGCTGTTTTTT. Translating gives CAWSETSGYPGELFF.

This clonotype was counted many times. The chain uses TRBV7-9 and TRBJ2-3; 10 bases align to TRBD2. The trim removed 4 bases at V and 2 bases at J, leaving 6 bases unmatched. Germline lookup yields CDR1 SEHNR and CDR2 FQNEAQ (reference sequence). This CDR3 comprises 16 residues. CDR3 loop: CASSSRTSGITDTQYF. CDR3 nucleotides: TGTGCCAGCAGCTCTAGGACTAGCGGAATCACAGATACGCAGTATTTT.

This clonotype has more than one count but fewer than ten. The V gene is TRBV4-1, the J gene TRBJ2-4; no clear D gene. The V and J ends lost 1 base and 0 bases respectively, with 19 bases between them. The CDR3 has 19 residues. Germline V gives CDR1 MGHRA, CDR2 YSYEKL. CDR3 coding DNA: TGCGCCAGCAGCCAAGGGTCCCACCGGGCCTCCCTAGCCAAAAACATTCAGTACTTC. Its protein is CASSQGSHRASLAKNIQYF.

This clonotype was observed at least ten times. The chain couples TRBV6-1 to TRBJ1-5; tentative D call: TRBD1 (5 bases). Germline loops: CDR1 MNHNS, CDR2 SASEGT. The V end was cut by 8 bases, the J end by 6 bases, with 11 bases between. This CDR3 is 12 amino acids long. As DNA, the CDR3 is TGTGCCAGCTGGGGCCTAATTCAGCCCCAGCATTTT. Its translation: CASWGLIQPQHF.

This clonotype was counted many times. The V gene is TRBV2, the J gene TRBJ1-5, with unresolved D. V was cut by 2 bases and J by 3 bases, with 14 bases left in between. CDR3 length equals 16 residues. Germline values: CDR1 SNHLY, CDR2 FYNNEI. For the CDR3, the DNA is TGTGCCAGCAGTGAATTAGGCGGATTAAACAATCAGCCCCAGCATTTT. This encodes CASSELGGLNNQPQHF.

This clonotype was detected many times. The gene calls are TRBV6-1 and TRBJ1-1; no reliable D call. The V end lost 0 bases, the J end lost 0 bases, and 8 bases lay between the germline ends. The CDR3 is made up of 15 amino acids. Germline V gene data show CDR1 as MNHNS and CDR2 as SASEGT. CDR3 residues: CASSEASGLNTEAFF. The CDR3, as DNA: TGTGCCAGCAGTGAAGCTAGCGGACTGAACACTGAAGCTTTCTTT.

This clonotype has a handful of counts. This rearrangement joins TRBV6-5 to TRBJ2-6, with no clear D. V lost 7 bases to trimming and J lost 1 base, with 11 bases between them. Per the germline V gene, CDR1 is MNHEY and CDR2 is SVGAGI. The CDR3 runs to 15 residues. The CDR3 sequence: CASKKEPSGANVLTF. The CDR3 DNA reads TGTGCCAGCAAAAAGGAACCTTCTGGGGCCAACGTCCTGACTTTC.

This clonotype was recorded many times. V and J are TRBV7-8 and TRBJ2-7; unclear D gene. CDR1 and CDR2 from the germline V gene are SGHVS and FQNEAQ. V was clipped by 5 bases and J by 5 bases, with 19 bases between them. This CDR3 comprises 15 residues. CDR3 amino acids: CASSPGPHSGHEQYF. The CDR3 DNA is TGTGCCAGCAGCCCCGGGCCCCACTCCGGCCACGAGCAGTACTTC.